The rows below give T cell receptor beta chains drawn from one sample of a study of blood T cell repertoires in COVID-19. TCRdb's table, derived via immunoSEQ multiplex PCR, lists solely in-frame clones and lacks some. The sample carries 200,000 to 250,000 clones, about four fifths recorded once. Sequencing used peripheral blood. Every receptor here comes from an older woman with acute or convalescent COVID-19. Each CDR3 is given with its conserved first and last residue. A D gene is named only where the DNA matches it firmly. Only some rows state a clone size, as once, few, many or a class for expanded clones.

CDR3: CASSLWSGDTEAFF
length: 14
size: -
V: TRBV5-6
D: -

CDR3: CASSAQGADTQYF
length: 13
size: -
V: TRBV5-4
D: TRBD1

CDR3: CASSTGQGFSSPLHF
length: 15
size: few
V: TRBV7-2
D: TRBD1

CDR3: CASSSGTNPYEQYF
length: 14
size: -
V: TRBV27
D: -

CDR3: CASRQLSGNTIYF
length: 13
size: -
V: TRBV6-5
D: -

CDR3: CASTPTVTLLKETQYF
length: 16
size: -
V: TRBV6-2/TRBV6-3
D: -

CDR3: CASSPPVLAGGPGQFF
length: 16
size: -
V: TRBV18
D: TRBD2

CDR3: CASTGSPGQVNEKLFF
length: 16
size: -
V: TRBV19
D: TRBD1

CDR3: CASSPLPLTGGNTIYF
length: 16
size: -
V: TRBV5-1
D: TRBD1

CDR3: CSVKQGNTEAFF
length: 12
size: -
V: TRBV29-1
D: -

CDR3: CASSFISFGSTDTQYF
length: 16
size: -
V: TRBV27
D: -

CDR3: CASSQEGRSSYNSPLHF
length: 17
size: few
V: TRBV4-2
D: -

CDR3: CASSYGQGATEAFF
length: 14
size: -
V: TRBV6-6
D: TRBD1

CDR3: CASRLFESNKPIYF
length: 14
size: few
V: TRBV13
D: -

CDR3: CASSLATGFGAFF
length: 13
size: -
V: TRBV5-6
D: -

CDR3: CASSQDDGETQYF
length: 13
size: once
V: TRBV4-2
D: -